This T cell receptor (beta chain) was captured in a study of T cells after yellow fever vaccination. Study-wide results and limits: Researchers report a weaker secondary response that nonetheless peaked faster, day 5 versus 15.

The table lists this clonotype with many counts. Its antigen is not known. TCRdb ran MiXCR on the 5' RACE reads and lists one entry per CDR3 protein. The table includes 100,000 to 150,000 distinct CDR3 sequences, under 8% detected once. Per the germline V gene, CDR1 is DFQATT and CDR2 is SNEGSKA (reference sequence). This CDR3 region has 14 residues. The V end lost 6 bases, the J end lost 5 bases, and 19 bases lay between the germline ends. Sequenced material: CD4+ T cells sorted from PBMCs, taken 9 to 11 days after the first yellow fever vaccination. The genes are TRBV20-1 and TRBJ2-5; no definite D call. The TCR sequence derives from a man aged 18 to 30 who received the YFV17D yellow fever vaccine. The CDR3 loop reads CSAQDVSIRETQYF. In DNA form, the CDR3 reads TGCAGTGCCCAGGACGTGTCAATTCGCGAGACCCAGTACTTC.